This T cell receptor (beta chain) was sequenced for a study of OX40 agonist ivuxolimab in advanced cancers. Profiling relied on immunoSEQ multiplex PCR, and the TCRdb table lists in-frame clones only, not all of them. The repertoire consists of about 48,000 clones, with about 90% occurring once and the leading ten covering around 58%. The TCR comes from an adult with an advanced solid tumor such as melanoma, head and neck, liver or kidney cancer. The sequencing used CD4+ or CD8+ T cells sorted from blood, collected in a trial of the OX40 agonist ivuxolimab.

CDR3 DNA: TGCGCCAGCAGCTTGGGGGGGACCCTAAGCTATGGCTACACCTTC. This codes for CASSLGGTLSYGYTF. The chain uses TRBV5-1 and TRBJ1-2; D perhaps matches TRBD1 (5 bases). Trimming took 0 bases from V and 4 from J, leaving 13 bases between them. Germline assignment: CDR1 SGHRS and CDR2 YFSETQ. The CDR3 is 15 residues long.